The next 5 T cell receptor beta chains were all read from a single sample in a study of T cell repertoires in cytomegalovirus infection. These TCRs' antigens remain unknown. TCRdb independently ran MiXCR on the reads; one entry per CDR3 protein. The sample yields fewer than 950,000 distinct CDR3 sequences, about 33% seen once. The source material was cultured CD8+ T cells from PBMCs, sampled from culture after CMV antigen stimulation. The receptors were sampled from a human donor in good health (CMV status not recorded). Some clones in this sample may be carry-over from other donors' samples.

This clonotype showed up just a few times. The V and J genes are TRBV10-3 and TRBJ1-3, with 10 bases aligning to TRBD1. CDR3 length: 21 amino acids. J gave up 1 base and V 0 bases, and 15 bases lay outside the gene matches. Germline V lookup: CDR1 ENHRY, CDR2 SYGVKD. For the CDR3, the DNA is TGTGCCATCAGTGAGTCCCCGACAGGGGGCGACCACCAACCTTCTGGAAACACCATATATTTT. Translating it yields CAISESPTGGDHQPSGNTIYF.

The rearrangement links TRBV7-9 to TRBJ2-7, with 10 bases identical to TRBD1. V shed 3 bases and J 2 bases; nucleotides not matched to a gene: 7. Germline V lookup: CDR1 SEHNR, CDR2 FQNEAQ (reference sequence). This CDR3 comprises 16 residues. CDR3 coding DNA: TGTGCCAGCAGCTTTCCATCCGGGACAGGGGCCTACGAGCAGTACTTC. This sequence encodes CASSFPSGTGAYEQYF.

The rearrangement links TRBV7-1 to TRBJ1-1; tentatively, D is TRBD1 (5 bases). TRBV7-1 is an open reading frame, and its role is uncertain. The germline V and J ends were trimmed by 5 bases and 0 bases, with 13 bases remaining between them. The length of the CDR3 is 15 residues. For the CDR3, the DNA is TGTGCCAGCAGCCCTAGCTGGGGCTTGAACACTGAAGCTTTCTTT. This gives the protein CASSPSWGLNTEAFF.

The table lists this clonotype with a few counts. A read error may be the cause here, since a much bigger clone is one base away. The chain joins TRBV7-4 to TRBJ2-3; D is unclear. The CDR3 extends over 14 amino acids. Trimming removed 2 bases at V and 1 base at J, with 7 bases between. Germline CDR1 reads SGHVT; CDR2 reads SQSDAQ. Written as DNA, the CDR3 is TGTGCCAGCAGCTTATACAGACGCACAGATACGCAGTATTTT. Translated: CASSLYRRTDTQYF.

The chain combines TRBV12-3 or TRBV12-4 with TRBJ2-5; TRBD2 is a possible D gene (6 bases). Trimming pared 5 bases from V and 3 bases from J, leaving 16 bases between. The CDR3 runs to 15 residues. The CDR3 bases are TGTGCCAGCAGTCTCCTAAATAGACTAGAAGAGACCCAGTACTTC. This codes for CASSLLNRLEETQYF.